The T cell receptor (beta chain) under discussion was sequenced for a study of cytomegalovirus exposure and HLA in healthy donors. This CDR3 comprises 13 residues. The germline gives CDR1 SGHTA, CDR2 FQGNSA. Between the trimmed V and J ends, which lost 4 bases and 3 bases, there was a span of 9 bases. PCR was performed using 60 Vbeta and 13 Jbeta primers. The repertoire was sequenced with immunoSEQ multiplex PCR; TCRdb's copy has only in-frame clones and lacks some. The specimen's table records about 130,000 clones. Donors counted as nominally healthy when sampled, yet unrecorded immune exposures were likely.

J is TRBJ2-5 and V is TRBV7-2; unclear D gene. Sequencing input: PBMCs. The origin of this receptor is a man between 18 and 29 years old in good health and CMV-seronegative. The CDR3 is CASSSPVKETQYF. CDR3 DNA sequence: TGTGCCAGCAGCTCCCCGGTTAAAGAGACCCAGTACTTC.